The subject of this entry is one T cell receptor beta chain. What it binds is not known. The data are from a study of OX40 agonist ivuxolimab in advanced cancers. Whole-study results and caveats: Blood T cells, both CD4+ and CD8+, expanded clonally by week 6 at 0.1 to 3.0 mg/kg. Averaging showed that CD8+ T cells had more expanded clones than CD4+ did.

After removal of 0 bases from V and 4 bases from J, the junction contained 5 bases not matched to a gene. From germline, CDR1 is LNHNV and CDR2 YYDKDF (reference sequence). The CDR3 runs to 16 residues. Autoimmune disease history or systemic immunosuppression led to patients being barred. Libraries were prepared by immunoSEQ multiplex PCR; TCRdb keeps only in-frame clonotypes and omits some of them. In the table there are tens of thousands of clones, 85% to 90% of which are singletons. The sample was CD4+ or CD8+ T cells sorted from blood, taken in a trial of the OX40 agonist ivuxolimab. The V gene is TRBV15, the J gene TRBJ1-4, with 7 bases identical to TRBD1. The source is an adult with an advanced solid tumor such as melanoma, head and neck, liver or kidney cancer. The CDR3 loop is CATSRDRQGGNEKLFF. The CDR3 DNA sequence: TGTGCCACCAGCAGAGATCGGCAGGGGGGTAATGAAAAACTGTTTTTT.